This TCR beta chain was recorded in a study of blood T cells in healthy people across ages. Study in general: T cells yielded about one barcoded beta molecule per two cells through template switching.

Details on this clonotype: Antigen unknown.

The study, taken as a whole, reports: Because donor CMV status was unknown, expanded clonotype changes were possibly confounded. Greater diversity and more naive CD4+ cells were seen in long-lived donors than in aged donors.

Primers used in a second PCR of about 7 to 11 cycles were a sample-barcoded 5' primer and a J-beta primer mix. The template-switch adaptor, which had 12 random nucleotides, put a tag on each cDNA molecule. TCRdb recomputed calls from the 5' RACE reads with MiXCR, one row per CDR3 protein. Altogether about 1,800,000 distinct CDR3 sequences are present, under 30% being singletons, with the ten largest covering more than 6%. The V gene end was trimmed by 6 bases and the J gene end by 1 base; junction bases not matched to a gene: 4. The CDR3 is 14 residues long. Germline CDR1 MNHNS, CDR2 SASEGT. Sequenced input: blood. The receptor comes from a woman under 40 in good health. V usage is TRBV6-1 and J usage is TRBJ1-1; 8 bases map to TRBD1. The CDR3 DNA is TGTGCCAGCAGCAGGGGGCTGGCGAACACTGAAGCTTTCTTT. Amino acids: CASSRGLANTEAFF.